This T cell receptor beta chain was sequenced during a study of blood T cell repertoires in COVID-19. Study information: There were acute and convalescent COVID-19 samples, and they came from the United States, Italy and Spain. PBMCs, B-cell-depleted T cells, or T cells were the source of the cDNA or gDNA that made up the material.

CDR1 and CDR2 from the germline V gene are SGHNT and YENEEA. This CDR3 region has 14 residues. Trimming removed 2 bases at V and 10 bases at J, with 15 bases between. Authors' analysis steps: Amplifying reference gene primers gave estimates of nucleated cell counts. Sequencing was performed with immunoSEQ multiplex PCR; in TCRdb, only in-frame clones are kept and a portion is missing. That table supplies the V and J calls and clone size; D and trimming were determined from the DNA. Of about 290,000 clones detected, about 85% appear once; the ten largest clones hold around 4%. This receptor was identified in a woman in her 50s with active or convalescent COVID-19. Sequenced sample: peripheral blood. The rearrangement links TRBV11-3 to TRBJ2-1; a weak D match, TRBD2 (5 bases). The CDR3: CASSLTAGVLEQFF. The CDR3 region has the DNA TGTGCCAGCAGCTTAACGGCGGGCGTCCTAGAGCAGTTCTTC. Filled out from reference TRBV11-3 and TRBJ2-1, the complete variable domain reads EAGVVQSPRYKIIEKKQPVAFWCNPISGHNTLYWYLQNLGQGPELLIRYENEEAVDDSQLPKDRFSAERLKGVDSTLKIQPAELGDSAVYLCASSLTAGVLEQFFGPGTRLTVL.